One and the same sample provided the 2 T cell receptor beta chains below, sequenced in a study of CD8 T cells in ankylosing spondylitis. TCRdb analysed the 5' RACE reads with MiXCR anew, one entry per CDR3 protein. The sample records approximately 250,000 distinct CDR3 sequences, 32% being singletons. Specimen: blood, either unsorted or a sorted T cell fraction (not recorded which). The receptors derive from a male donor with ankylosing spondylitis or in good health (not recorded which).

The rearrangement uses TRBV28 and TRBJ1-4; D remains unclear. Trimming pared 5 bases from V and 4 bases from J, leaving 5 bases between. Germline assignment: CDR1 MDHEN and CDR2 SYDVKM. This CDR3 has 12 residues. Here the CDR3 reads CASSPGNEKLFF. CDR3 coding DNA: TGTGCCAGCAGTCCTGGTAATGAAAAACTGTTTTTT. Full variable domain (missing parts from reference TRBV28 and TRBJ1-4): DVKVTQSSRYLVKRTGEKVFLECVQDMDHENMFWYRQDPGLGLRLIYFSYDVKMKEKGDIPEGYSVSREKKERFSLILESASTNQTSMYLCASSPGNEKLFFGSGTQLSVL.

V usage is TRBV4-1 and J usage is TRBJ2-5; maybe TRBD1 (6 bases). The V end was cut by 0 bases, the J end by 5 bases, with 10 bases between. Germline V gives CDR1 MGHRA, CDR2 YSYEKL. The CDR3 is 14 residues long. CDR3 protein: CASSQEDSWETQYF. CDR3 nucleotides: TGCGCCAGCAGCCAAGAGGACAGTTGGGAGACCCAGTACTTC.